One sample yielded the 2 T cell receptor beta chains listed below, sequenced in a study of blood T cell repertoires in COVID-19. Sequencing used immunoSEQ multiplex PCR; TCRdb keeps in-frame clones, though not all of them. The table records about 130,000 clones, roughly 84% of them present only once. Material: peripheral blood. The receptors were gathered from a human donor in a cohort sampled during active COVID-19.

The chain joins TRBV5-4 to TRBJ2-1; 7 nucleotides agree with TRBD2. Germline CDR1 reads SGHNT; CDR2 reads YYREEE (reference sequence). The V gene end was trimmed by 3 bases and the J gene end by 8 bases; junction bases not matched to a gene: 8. The CDR3 contains 14 residues. The CDR3 DNA follows: TGTGCCAGCAGCTCGGGGCGGGGGACGGATGAGCAGTTCTTC. Amino acids: CASSSGRGTDEQFF.

The chain employs TRBV5-8 and TRBJ2-7; TRBD2 is a possible D gene (6 bases). Germline V CDR1 and CDR2: SGHTS, YDEGEE. Trimming shortened V by 3 bases and J by 5 bases, and 12 bases separated the two germline ends. The CDR3 is 13 amino acids. Here the CDR3 DNA reads TGTGCCAGCAGCTCTCTAGCGATCGACGAGCAGTACGTC. Its protein product is CASSSLAIDEQYV.